This T cell receptor (beta chain) came from a study of blood T cell repertoires in COVID-19. Study in general: The United States, Italy and Spain supplied acute and convalescent COVID-19 samples. Sources were T cells, B-cell-depleted T cells, or PBMCs; the material itself was cDNA or gDNA.

Germline V lookup: CDR1 MDHEN, CDR2 SYDVKM. V was shortened by 5 bases and J by 8 bases, with 14 bases between the two germline ends. This CDR3 spans 13 amino acids. Study processing details: Scientists estimated how many nucleated cells there were by amplifying reference gene primers. Measured with immunoSEQ multiplex PCR; TCRdb has only the in-frame clones, and not every one. V, J and clone size are those of that table, while D and trimming were read from the DNA. The sample has about 120,000 clones; approximately 85% are singletons. Input material: peripheral blood. This sequence joins TRBV28 and TRBJ2-3, with D perhaps matching TRBD2 (5 bases). This clonotype originated in an elderly man with acute or convalescent COVID-19. The CDR3 DNA reads as TGTGCCAGCAGTGGAACTAGTCGGGGTACGCAGTATTTT. This gives the protein CASSGTSRGTQYF.